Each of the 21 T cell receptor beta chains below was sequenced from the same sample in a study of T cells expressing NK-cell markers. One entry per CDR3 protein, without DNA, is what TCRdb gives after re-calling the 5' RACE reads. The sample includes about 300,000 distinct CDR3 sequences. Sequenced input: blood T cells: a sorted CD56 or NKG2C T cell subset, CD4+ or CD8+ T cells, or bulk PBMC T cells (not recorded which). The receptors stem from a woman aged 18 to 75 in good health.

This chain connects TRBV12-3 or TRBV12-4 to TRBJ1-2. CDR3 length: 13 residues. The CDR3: CASSLMEGNGYTF.

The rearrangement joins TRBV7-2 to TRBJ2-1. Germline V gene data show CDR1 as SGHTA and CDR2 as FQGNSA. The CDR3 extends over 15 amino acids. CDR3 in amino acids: CASSLTLAAYNEQFF. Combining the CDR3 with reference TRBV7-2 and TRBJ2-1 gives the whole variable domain GAGVSQSPSNKVTEKGKDVELRCDPISGHTALYWYRQSLGQGLEFLIYFQGNSAPDKSGLPSDRFSAERTGGSVSTLTIQRTQQEDSAVYLCASSLTLAAYNEQFFGPGTRLTVL.

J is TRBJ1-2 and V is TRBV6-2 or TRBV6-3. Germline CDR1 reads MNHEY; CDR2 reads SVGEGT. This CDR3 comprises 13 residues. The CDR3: CASVVQPSIGYTF.

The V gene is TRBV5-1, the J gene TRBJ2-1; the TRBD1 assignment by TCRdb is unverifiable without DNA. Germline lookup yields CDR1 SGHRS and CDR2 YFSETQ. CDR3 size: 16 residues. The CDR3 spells CASSLEGVNSYNEQFF.

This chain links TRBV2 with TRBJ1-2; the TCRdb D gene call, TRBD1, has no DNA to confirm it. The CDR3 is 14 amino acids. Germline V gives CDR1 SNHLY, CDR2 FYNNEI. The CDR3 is CASIPPGTVDGYTF.

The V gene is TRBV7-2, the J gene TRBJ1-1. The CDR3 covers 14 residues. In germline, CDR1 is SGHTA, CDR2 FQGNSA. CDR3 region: CASSVRQGNTEAFF.

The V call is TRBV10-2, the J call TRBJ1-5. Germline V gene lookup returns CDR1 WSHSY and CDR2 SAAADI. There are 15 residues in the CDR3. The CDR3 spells CASSESGRFNQPQHF.

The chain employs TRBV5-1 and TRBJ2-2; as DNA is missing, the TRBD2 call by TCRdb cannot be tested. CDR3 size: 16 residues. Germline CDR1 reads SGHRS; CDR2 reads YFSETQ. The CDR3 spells CASSVAPSVNTGELFF.

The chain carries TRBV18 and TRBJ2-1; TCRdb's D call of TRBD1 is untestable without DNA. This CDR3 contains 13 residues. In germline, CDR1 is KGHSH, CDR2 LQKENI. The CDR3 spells CASSPGERRGQFF.

CDR3: CAISGGPEGTQYF. This chain connects TRBV10-3 to TRBJ2-5; TCRdb's D call of TRBD2 is untestable without DNA. Germline lookup yields CDR1 ENHRY and CDR2 SYGVKD. CDR3 length equals 13 residues.

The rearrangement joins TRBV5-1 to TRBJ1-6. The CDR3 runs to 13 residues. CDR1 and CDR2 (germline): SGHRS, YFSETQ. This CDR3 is CASSPQVNSPLHF.

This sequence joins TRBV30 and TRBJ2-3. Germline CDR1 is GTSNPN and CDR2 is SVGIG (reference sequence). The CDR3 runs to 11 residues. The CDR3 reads CAWSFANTQYF. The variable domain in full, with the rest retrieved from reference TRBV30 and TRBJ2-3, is SQTIHQWPATLVQPVGSPLSLECTVEGTSNPNLYWYRQAAGRGLQLLFYSVGIGQISSEVPQNLSASRPQDRQFILSSKKLLLSDSGFYLCAWSFANTQYFGPGTRLTVL.

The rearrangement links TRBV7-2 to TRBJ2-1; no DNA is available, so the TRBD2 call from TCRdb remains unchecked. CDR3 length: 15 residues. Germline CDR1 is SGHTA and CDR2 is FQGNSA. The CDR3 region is CASSGQGLSYNEQFF.

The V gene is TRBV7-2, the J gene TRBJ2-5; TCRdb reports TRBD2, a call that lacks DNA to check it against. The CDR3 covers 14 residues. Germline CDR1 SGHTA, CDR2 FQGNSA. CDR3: CASSLGAQRETQYF.

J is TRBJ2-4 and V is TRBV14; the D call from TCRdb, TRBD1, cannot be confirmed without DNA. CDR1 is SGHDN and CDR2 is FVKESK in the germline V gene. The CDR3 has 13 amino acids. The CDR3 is CASSVGGKNIQYF.

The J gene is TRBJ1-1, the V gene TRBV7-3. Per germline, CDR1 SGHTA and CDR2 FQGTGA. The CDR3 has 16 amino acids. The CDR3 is CASSLNPSSRGTEAFF.

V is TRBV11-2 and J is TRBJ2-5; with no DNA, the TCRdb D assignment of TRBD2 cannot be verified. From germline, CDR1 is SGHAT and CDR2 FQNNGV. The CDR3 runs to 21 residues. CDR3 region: CASSLESFFGLVGRGMETQYF.

This CDR3 reads CASSLYSYQPQHF. The J gene is TRBJ1-5, the V gene TRBV28. The CDR3 consists of 13 residues. The V gene's germline CDR1 is MDHEN and CDR2 SYDVKM.

CDR3 region: CASSQGGENTGELFF. The genes are TRBV4-2 and TRBJ2-2; lacking DNA, the TRBD1 call made by TCRdb goes unchecked. The CDR3 totals 15 residues. Germline CDR1 reads LGHNA; CDR2 reads YNFKEQ.

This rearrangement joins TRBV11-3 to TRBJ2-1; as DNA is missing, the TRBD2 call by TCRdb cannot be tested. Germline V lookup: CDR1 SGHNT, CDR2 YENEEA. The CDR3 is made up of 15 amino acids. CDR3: CASSLGLAGEGEQFF.

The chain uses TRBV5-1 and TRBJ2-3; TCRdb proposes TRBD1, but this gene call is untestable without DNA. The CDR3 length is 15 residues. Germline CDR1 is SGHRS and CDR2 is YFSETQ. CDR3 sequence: CASSFGLAGVDTQYF.